Included here is one T cell receptor beta chain sequence, with context. The antigen remains undetermined. The source of the sample is a study of CXCR3-negative and CXCR3-positive naive CD8 T cells. Researchers prepared the TRB cDNA libraries using 5' RACE with UMI labels. TCRdb reanalyzed the 5' RACE reads and collapses them to one entry per CDR3 protein, without DNA. The listing records a few thousand distinct CDR3 sequences. Study observations and caveats: Naive cells that were CXCR3-negative or CXCR3-positive used TRBV-TRBJ genes alike, while memory cells diverged. Diversity proved comparably high across both naive subsets and much lower in memory CD8+ cells.

CDR1 DFQATT and CDR2 SNEGSKA come from the germline V gene (reference sequence). The length of the CDR3 is 15 residues. The rearrangement joins TRBV20-1 to TRBJ2-1; TCRdb's assignment of TRBD1 cannot be checked, as there is no DNA. Input material: naive CXCR3- CD8+ T cells from blood. Regarding subset: CD45RO-CCR7+CD27+CD95- naive CD8+ T cells lacking CXCR3 (TNR3-). The receptor was isolated from a human donor in good health. Some clones in this sample may be carry-over from other donors' samples. The CDR3 loop reads CSAPGNDRPYNEQFF.